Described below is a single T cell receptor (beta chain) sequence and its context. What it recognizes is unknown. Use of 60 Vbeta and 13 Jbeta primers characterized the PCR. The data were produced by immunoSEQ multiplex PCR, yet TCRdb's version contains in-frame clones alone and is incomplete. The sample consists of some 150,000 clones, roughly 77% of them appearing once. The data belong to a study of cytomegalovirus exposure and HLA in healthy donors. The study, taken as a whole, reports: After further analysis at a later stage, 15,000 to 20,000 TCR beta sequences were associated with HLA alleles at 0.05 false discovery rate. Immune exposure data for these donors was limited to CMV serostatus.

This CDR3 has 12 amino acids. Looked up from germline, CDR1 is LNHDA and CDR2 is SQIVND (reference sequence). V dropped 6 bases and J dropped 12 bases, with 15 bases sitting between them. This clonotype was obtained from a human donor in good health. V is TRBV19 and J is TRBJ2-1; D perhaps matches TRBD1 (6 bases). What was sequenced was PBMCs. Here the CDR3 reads CASSHTGLGQFF. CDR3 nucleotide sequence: TGTGCCAGTAGCCACACAGGGCTGGGGCAGTTCTTC.